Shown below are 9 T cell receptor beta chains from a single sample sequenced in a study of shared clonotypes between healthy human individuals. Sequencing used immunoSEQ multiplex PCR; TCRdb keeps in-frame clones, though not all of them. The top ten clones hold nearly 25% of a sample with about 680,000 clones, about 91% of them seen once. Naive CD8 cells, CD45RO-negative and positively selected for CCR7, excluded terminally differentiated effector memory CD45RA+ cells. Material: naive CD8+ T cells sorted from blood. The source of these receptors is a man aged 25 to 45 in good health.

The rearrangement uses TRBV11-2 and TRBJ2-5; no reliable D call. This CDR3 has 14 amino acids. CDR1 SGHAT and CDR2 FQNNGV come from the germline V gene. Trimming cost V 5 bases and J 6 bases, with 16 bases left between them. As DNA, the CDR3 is TGTGCCAGCAGCCCGTACCTACCCGACAAGACCCAGTACTTC. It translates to CASSPYLPDKTQYF.

CDR3 sequence (DNA): TGTGCCAGCAGCTTAGAACTGGACAATGAGCAGTTCTTC. Translation gives CASSLELDNEQFF. The chain links TRBV7-9 to TRBJ2-1, with no clear D. Looked up from germline, CDR1 is SEHNR and CDR2 is FQNEAQ (reference sequence). The CDR3 covers 13 residues. V was shortened by 1 base and J by 5 bases, with 6 bases between the two germline ends.

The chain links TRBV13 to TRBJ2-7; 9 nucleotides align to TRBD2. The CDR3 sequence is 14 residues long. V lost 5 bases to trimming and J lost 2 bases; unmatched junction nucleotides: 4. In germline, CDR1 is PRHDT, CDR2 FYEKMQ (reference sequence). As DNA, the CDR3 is TGTGCCAGCAGCAGACTAGCGGACCCCTACGAGCAGTACTTC. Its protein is CASSRLADPYEQYF.

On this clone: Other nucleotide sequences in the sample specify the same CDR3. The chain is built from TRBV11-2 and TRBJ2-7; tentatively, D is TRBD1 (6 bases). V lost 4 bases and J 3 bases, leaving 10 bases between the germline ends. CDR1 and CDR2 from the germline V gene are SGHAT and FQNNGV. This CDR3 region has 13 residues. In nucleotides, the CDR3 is TGTGCCAGCAGCTCCAGGGGTGGCTACGAGCAGTACTTC. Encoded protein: CASSSRGGYEQYF.

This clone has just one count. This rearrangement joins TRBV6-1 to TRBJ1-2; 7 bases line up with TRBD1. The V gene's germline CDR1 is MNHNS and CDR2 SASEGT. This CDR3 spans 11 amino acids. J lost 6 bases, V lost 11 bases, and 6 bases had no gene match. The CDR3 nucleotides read TGTGCCGGCGAGGGGGCGGATGGCTACACCTTC. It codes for CAGEGADGYTF.

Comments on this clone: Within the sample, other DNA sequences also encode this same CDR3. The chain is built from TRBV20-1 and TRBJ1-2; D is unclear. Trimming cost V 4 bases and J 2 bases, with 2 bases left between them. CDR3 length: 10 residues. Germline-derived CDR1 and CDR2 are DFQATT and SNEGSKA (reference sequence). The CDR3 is CSAKNYGYTF. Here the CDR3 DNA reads TGCAGTGCTAAAAACTATGGCTACACCTTC.

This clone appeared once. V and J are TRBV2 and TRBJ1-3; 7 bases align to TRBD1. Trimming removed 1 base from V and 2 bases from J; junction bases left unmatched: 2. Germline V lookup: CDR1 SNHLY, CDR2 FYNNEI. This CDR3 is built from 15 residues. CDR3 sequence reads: CASSEGQGPGNTIYF. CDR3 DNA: TGTGCCAGCAGTGAAGGACAGGGTCCTGGAAACACCATATATTTT.

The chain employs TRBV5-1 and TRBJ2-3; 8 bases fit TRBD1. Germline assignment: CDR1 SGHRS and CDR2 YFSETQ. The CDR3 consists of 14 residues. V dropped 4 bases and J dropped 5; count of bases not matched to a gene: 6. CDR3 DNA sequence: TGCGCCAGCAGCACCGGACAGGGTATAGATACGCAGTATTTT. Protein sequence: CASSTGQGIDTQYF.

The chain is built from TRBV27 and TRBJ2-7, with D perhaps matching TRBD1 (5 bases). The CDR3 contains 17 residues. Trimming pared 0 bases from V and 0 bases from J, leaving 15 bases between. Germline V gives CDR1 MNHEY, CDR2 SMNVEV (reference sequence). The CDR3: CASSLSNWGLNSYEQYF. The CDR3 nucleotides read TGTGCCAGCAGTTTATCGAATTGGGGCCTCAACTCCTACGAGCAGTACTTC.